The 24 T cell receptor beta chains below were found in one sample sequenced in a study of blood T cell repertoires in COVID-19. Using immunoSEQ multiplex PCR, the repertoire was profiled, and TCRdb retains in-frame clones only, with some absent. The sample lists 200,000 to 300,000 clones, roughly 80% occurring once. Sequencing input: peripheral blood. These receptors all stem from an elderly woman with acute or convalescent COVID-19.

The V gene is TRBV14, the J gene TRBJ1-1; possibly TRBD1 for D (6 bases). V was pared by 4 bases and J by 1 base, with 16 bases between. The germline CDR1 and CDR2 sequences are SGHDN and FVKESK. The CDR3 consists of 16 residues. The CDR3 coding sequence is TGTGCCAGCAGCCCCGACTGGGGGCGGAGGAACACTGAAGCTTTCTTT. Encoded protein: CASSPDWGRRNTEAFF. The variable domain in full, with the rest retrieved from reference TRBV14 and TRBJ1-1, is EAGVTQFPSHSVIEKGQTVTLRCDPISGHDNLYWYRRVMGKEIKFLLHFVKESKQDESGMPNNRFLAERTGGTYSTLKVQPAELEDSGVYFCASSPDWGRRNTEAFFGQGTRLTVV.

The chain recombines TRBV12-3 or TRBV12-4 with TRBJ2-2; no definite D call. The CDR3 is made up of 13 amino acids. Trimming cost V 2 bases and J 2 bases, with 3 bases left between them. CDR3 coding DNA: TGTGCCAGCAGTTTATCAAACACCGGGGAGCTGTTTTTT. Its protein product is CASSLSNTGELFF.

The V and J genes are TRBV4-1 and TRBJ2-3; 14 bases match TRBD2. CDR3 length equals 20 residues. Trimming cost V 3 bases and J 2 bases; bases outside gene matches: 13. Germline CDR1 and CDR2: MGHRA and YSYEKL. CDR3 sequence (DNA): TGCGCCAGCAGCCAGGCCCCGGGACTAGCGGGAGTCCCACACACAGATACGCAGTATTTT. Encoded protein: CASSQAPGLAGVPHTDTQYF.

The chain uses TRBV11-2 and TRBJ1-3, with 9 bases identical to TRBD1. This CDR3 has 17 amino acids. V was clipped by 5 bases and J by 2 bases; unmatched bases: 10. Per the germline V gene, CDR1 is SGHAT and CDR2 is FQNNGV. Here the CDR3 reads CASSLFGTGWAGNTIYF. In DNA form, the CDR3 reads TGTGCCAGCAGCCTCTTCGGGACAGGGTGGGCTGGAAACACCATATATTTT. The variable domain in full, completed from reference TRBV11-2 and TRBJ1-3, reads EAGVAQSPRYKIIEKRQSVAFWCNPISGHATLYWYQQILGQGPKLLIQFQNNGVVDDSQLPKDRFSAERLKGVDSTLKIQPAKLEDSAVYLCASSLFGTGWAGNTIYFGEGSWLTVV.

This rearrangement joins TRBV6-6 to TRBJ2-2; D not resolved. Germline V gene data show CDR1 as MNHNY and CDR2 as SVGAGI (reference sequence). Trimming took 6 bases from V and 4 from J, leaving 18 bases between them. This CDR3 is 16 amino acids long. The DNA of the CDR3 is TGTGCCAGCAGCTACGAACTTTGGGCGATCACCGGGGAGCTGTTTTTT. Its translation is CASSYELWAITGELFF.

This clone was seen repeatedly, ten times or more. The chain employs TRBV11-1 and TRBJ2-7; possible D gene TRBD1, 5 bases. Germline V CDR1 and CDR2: SGHAT, FQDESV (reference sequence). V gave up 5 bases and J gave up 1 base, with 12 bases separating them. The CDR3 extends over 14 amino acids. CDR3 coding DNA: TGTGCCAGCAGCGAACAGCAGGGTTCCTACGAGCAGTACTTC. Translating it yields CASSEQQGSYEQYF. The full variable domain, with the rest looked up from reference TRBV11-1 and TRBJ2-7, is EAEVAQSPRYKITEKSQAVAFWCDPISGHATLYWYRQILGQGPELLVQFQDESVVDDSQLPKDRFSAERLKGVDSTLKIQPAELGDSAMYLCASSEQQGSYEQYFGPGTRLTVT.

The chain carries TRBV9 and TRBJ2-5; D remains unclear. Germline CDR1 reads SGDLS; CDR2 reads YYNGEE. Trimming took off 3 bases at V and 1 base at J, with 13 bases between the two ends. There are 15 residues in the CDR3. DNA for the CDR3: TGTGCCAGCAGCGCCCAAAACCCGGGCCAAGAGACCCAGTACTTC. This codes for CASSAQNPGQETQYF.

A remark on this clone: The identical CDR3 is also encoded by other nucleotide sequences in the sample. The rearrangement joins TRBV7-2 to TRBJ2-6; 11 bases map to TRBD2. The CDR3 sequence is 17 residues long. V lost 1 base and J lost 4; bases outside the gene matches: 3. Germline loops: CDR1 SGHTA, CDR2 FQGNSA. The CDR3 sequence: CASSLGSGGAGANVLTF. CDR3 DNA: TGTGCCAGCAGCTTAGGTAGCGGGGGGGCGGGGGCCAACGTCCTGACTTTC.

The chain uses TRBV3-1 (or the pseudogene TRBV3-2) and TRBJ2-5; D is unclear. The V and J ends lost 4 bases and 7 bases respectively, with 7 bases between them. The CDR3 is made up of 11 amino acids. Per germline, CDR1 LGHDT and CDR2 YNNKEL (reference sequence). CDR3 in amino acids: CASSLYGTQYF. The DNA of the CDR3 is TGTGCCAGCAGCCTTTACGGGACCCAGTACTTC.

The V gene is TRBV20-1, the J gene TRBJ2-3; 7 bases agree with TRBD2. CDR3 length: 11 amino acids. Trimming at V came to 8 bases and at J to 7 bases, leaving 6 bases not matched to a gene. Germline CDR1 is DFQATT and CDR2 is SNEGSKA (reference sequence). The chain's CDR3 is CSSGDSYTQYF. The CDR3 DNA is TGCAGTAGCGGGGACTCATATACGCAGTATTTT.

In the case of this clone: The same CDR3 can be traced to other DNA sequences in this sample. The chain uses TRBV5-1 and TRBJ2-7; 8 nucleotides line up with TRBD1. The CDR3 spans 13 residues. Germline CDR1 is SGHRS and CDR2 is YFSETQ. After removal of 5 bases from V and 4 bases from J, the junction contained 5 bases not matched to a gene. The CDR3 DNA follows: TGCGCCAGCAGTCCAGGGGGCGCGTACGAGCAGTACTTC. Amino acids: CASSPGGAYEQYF.

For the CDR3, the DNA is TGTGCCAGCAGAGTAGCGGCCCCCTGGGATGAGCAGTTCTTC. This encodes CASRVAAPWDEQFF. V is TRBV28 and J is TRBJ2-1; D possibly corresponds to TRBD2 (6 bases). V lost 6 bases and J lost 8, with 17 bases in between. CDR3 length: 14 amino acids. Germline V gene lookup returns CDR1 MDHEN and CDR2 SYDVKM.

The chain couples TRBV13 to TRBJ1-1; 10 bases agree with TRBD1. Trimming removed 5 bases from V and 4 bases from J; junction bases left unmatched: 4. Germline CDR1 and CDR2: PRHDT and FYEKMQ (reference sequence). The CDR3 sequence is 14 residues long. The CDR3, as DNA: TGTGCCAGCAGCCGGGGGACAGGGGCCACTGAAGCTTTCTTT. Residues: CASSRGTGATEAFF.

The count of this clone is one. The chain employs TRBV6-5 and TRBJ1-5, with D uncertain. There are 15 residues in the CDR3. Germline V lookup: CDR1 MNHEY, CDR2 SVGAGI. V was shortened by 6 bases and J by 7 bases, with 19 bases between the two germline ends. CDR3 coding DNA: TGTGCCAGCAGAACTGTGGGCCCCCCCGGCCAGCCCCAGCATTTT. Translation gives CASRTVGPPGQPQHF.

This chain uses TRBV9 with TRBJ1-1; D is unresolved. Germline CDR1 reads SGDLS; CDR2 reads YYNGEE. V was trimmed by 3 bases and J by 2 bases, leaving 8 bases between them. The CDR3 spans 13 residues. Written as DNA, the CDR3 is TGTGCCAGCAGCGCAGGCCCAAACACTGAAGCTTTCTTT. Amino acid sequence: CASSAGPNTEAFF.

V usage is TRBV7-3 and J usage is TRBJ2-1, with D hard to call. Germline V CDR1 and CDR2: SGHTA, FQGTGA. Between the trimmed V and J ends, which lost 5 bases and 4 bases, there was a span of 9 bases. The CDR3 length is 13 residues. This chain's CDR3 is CASSENYYNEQFF. In nucleotides, the CDR3 is TGTGCCAGCAGCGAAAACTATTACAATGAGCAGTTCTTC.

This clone was counted at least ten times. This rearrangement joins TRBV27 to TRBJ2-7; a possible D gene is TRBD2 (7 bases). The V and J ends lost 2 bases and 7 bases respectively, with 15 bases between them. CDR3 length: 14 amino acids. Germline loops: CDR1 MNHEY, CDR2 SMNVEV (reference sequence). This CDR3 is CASSLGGGGAEQYF. CDR3 in DNA: TGTGCCAGCAGTTTAGGGGGGGGCGGAGCGGAGCAGTACTTC.

The rearrangement links TRBV14 to TRBJ2-1; D may be TRBD2 (6 bases). Germline CDR1 reads SGHDN; CDR2 reads FVKESK. The germline V and J ends were trimmed by 4 bases and 4 bases, with 17 bases remaining between them. CDR3 length: 16 amino acids. The CDR3 region has the DNA TGTGCCAGCAGCCCGACCGGGAGACAACCATACAATGAGCAGTTCTTC. Translating gives CASSPTGRQPYNEQFF.

This clone was recorded at least ten times. The V gene is TRBV11-2, the J gene TRBJ1-2; TRBD1 agrees at 9 bases. Germline values: CDR1 SGHAT, CDR2 FQNNGV. This CDR3 is 14 amino acids long. Trimming removed 5 bases from V and 8 bases from J; junction bases left unmatched: 9. CDR3 amino acids: CASSRGTGNEGYTF. In nucleotides, the CDR3 is TGTGCCAGCAGCCGAGGGACAGGGAATGAAGGCTACACCTTC.

The chain couples TRBV10-3 to TRBJ1-2; D perhaps matches TRBD1 (5 bases). Germline CDR1 is ENHRY and CDR2 is SYGVKD. Trimming removed 4 bases from V and 2 bases from J, with 11 bases in between. The CDR3 has 14 amino acids. The DNA of the CDR3 is TGTGCCATCAGTGTTGGAGACAGAAACTATGGCTACACCTTC. It is translated as CAISVGDRNYGYTF.

The genes are TRBV21-1 and TRBJ1-4; whether TRBD1, the table's D call, matches the DNA was not checked. TRBV21-1 is flagged as a pseudogene. There are 18 residues in the CDR3. CDR3 in DNA: TGTGCCAGCAGCAAAGACTGGACAGTAACCTCAACTAATGAAAAACTGTTTTTT. It yields the protein CASSKDWTVTSTNEKLFF.

This clone has more than one count but fewer than ten. The chain carries TRBV29-1 and TRBJ2-5, with D possibly TRBD1 on 6 matching bases. The CDR3 is made up of 14 amino acids. The ends were cut back, 7 bases at V and 5 bases at J, with 20 bases in the middle. Germline V gene sequence: CDR1 SQVTM, CDR2 ANQGSEA. The CDR3 sequence: CSALTGPQSETQYF. DNA of the CDR3: TGCAGCGCGCTAACAGGGCCCCAATCTGAGACCCAGTACTTC.

In nucleotides, the CDR3 is TGTGCCAGCAGCCCTCCGGGCTACACCTTC. As protein: CASSPPGYTF. This chain links TRBV21-1 with TRBJ1-2. TRBV21-1 is given as a pseudogene. The CDR3 contains 10 residues.

This clone has just one count. This rearrangement joins TRBV5-4 to TRBJ2-3; 10 positions agree with TRBD2. J lost 2 bases, V lost 0 bases, and 6 bases had no gene match. Germline CDR1 and CDR2: SGHNT and YYREEE (reference sequence). The CDR3 has 17 residues. CDR3 in DNA: TGTGCCAGCAGCTTGGGCGGACTAGCGGTTAACACAGATACGCAGTATTTT. This gives the protein CASSLGGLAVNTDTQYF.